The 4 T cell receptor beta chains in this list originate from one sample, sequenced in a study of blood T cell repertoires in COVID-19. TCRdb keeps only in-frame clones here, not all; method: immunoSEQ multiplex PCR. Among roughly 34,000 clones, about 88% were seen once, and the ten largest hold roughly a quarter. Sequenced sample: peripheral blood. All receptors derive from a woman older than 75 with active or convalescent COVID-19.

The rearrangement links TRBV7-2 to TRBJ1-1, with TRBD1 as a possible D gene (6 bases). Germline lookup yields CDR1 SGHTA and CDR2 FQGNSA. This CDR3 spans 15 amino acids. V was pared by 5 bases and J by 0 bases, with 13 bases between. In DNA form, the CDR3 reads TGTGCCAGCAGCCCAGGACAGACTATGAACACTGAAGCTTTCTTT. Amino acid sequence: CASSPGQTMNTEAFF.

The chain joins TRBV11-2 to TRBJ1-2, with D possibly being TRBD1 (5 bases). Trimming removed 3 bases from V and 9 bases from J, with 14 bases in between. This CDR3 has 13 amino acids. The germline gives CDR1 SGHAT, CDR2 FQNNGV. CDR3 amino acids: CASSFQTVDSYTF. The CDR3 nucleotides are TGTGCCAGCAGCTTCCAGACAGTAGACAGCTACACCTTC. Together with reference TRBV11-2 and TRBJ1-2, the CDR3 gives the full variable domain: EAGVAQSPRYKIIEKRQSVAFWCNPISGHATLYWYQQILGQGPKLLIQFQNNGVVDDSQLPKDRFSAERLKGVDSTLKIQPAKLEDSAVYLCASSFQTVDSYTFGSGTRLTVV.

In regard to this clone: One end of the junction does not line up with germline, which may come from a read error. This chain uses TRBV6-5 with TRBJ1-3; D unclear. CDR1 is MNHEY, CDR2 SVGAGI, per germline. The CDR3 has 13 residues. The CDR3 DNA follows: TGTGCCAGCAGCTCCAGGTGGGGAGACACGTTGGATTTT. Translating gives CASSSRWGDTLDF.

The J gene is TRBJ2-3, the V gene TRBV29-1; 11 nucleotides line up with TRBD2. The CDR3 is 15 residues long. The J segment lost 2 bases and the V segment lost 4 bases, leaving 5 bases of the junction unmatched. The germline V gene has CDR1 SQVTM and CDR2 ANQGSEA. CDR3 in DNA: TGCAGCGTTGTACTAGCGGGGGCCGCCACAGATACGCAGTATTTT. Translation: CSVVLAGAATDTQYF.